This entry lists 10 T cell receptor beta chains sequenced from one sample in a study of T-cell memory formation after mild COVID-19. Each CDR3 protein gets one entry after TCRdb re-called the 5' RACE reads with MiXCR. The sample consists of some 69,000 distinct CDR3 sequences, around 15% of them appearing once. What was sequenced was PBMCs or a T cell subset sorted from them (not recorded which). Receptor source: an adult woman who had mild COVID-19 (a few samples of this study predate the infection). Cell type and time point are not known.

V is TRBV29-1 and J is TRBJ1-1, with D hard to call. Germline-derived CDR1 and CDR2 are SQVTM and ANQGSEA. The CDR3 runs 12 residues. V gave up 2 bases and J gave up 1 base, with 5 bases separating them. CDR3 sequence reads: CSVEYRNTEAFF. The CDR3 region has the DNA TGCAGCGTTGAATACAGGAACACTGAAGCTTTCTTT.

The table lists this clonotype with many counts. The rearrangement links TRBV12-3 or TRBV12-4 to TRBJ2-1; D is undetermined. V was cut by 6 bases and J by 3 bases, with 15 bases left in between. CDR3 size: 15 residues. The chain's CDR3 is CASRPSVILYNEQFF. DNA for the CDR3: TGTGCCAGCAGGCCGAGCGTAATCCTCTACAATGAGCAGTTCTTC.

CDR3 loop: CASSPREASSYEQYF. The CDR3 region has the DNA TGTGCCAGCAGCCCCCGAGAGGCTAGCTCCTACGAGCAGTACTTC. This sequence joins TRBV4-2 and TRBJ2-7; D gene ambiguous. Between the trimmed V and J ends, which lost 4 bases and 0 bases, there was a span of 13 bases. From germline, CDR1 is LGHNA and CDR2 YNFKEQ. This CDR3 is 15 amino acids long.

CDR3 in amino acids: CSVEDQGGETQYF. In DNA form, the CDR3 reads TGCAGCGTTGAAGATCAGGGTGGGGAGACCCAGTACTTC. The rearrangement joins TRBV29-1 to TRBJ2-5; a weak D match, TRBD1 (5 bases). Germline CDR1 reads SQVTM; CDR2 reads ANQGSEA. There are 13 residues in the CDR3. V lost 0 bases and J lost 5, with 10 bases in between.

There are a few counts of this clonotype. The rearrangement links TRBV6-6 to TRBJ2-3; 7 bases line up with TRBD2. CDR3 length equals 17 residues. Germline V gene data show CDR1 as MNHNY and CDR2 as SVGAGI (reference sequence). V lost 0 bases to trimming and J lost 0 bases; unmatched junction nucleotides: 6. CDR3 protein: CASSYSAAGTSTDTQYF. The CDR3 nucleotides read TGTGCCAGCAGTTACTCGGCAGCGGGGACCAGCACAGATACGCAGTATTTT.

This clonotype was seen more than once but under ten times. V gene TRBV29-1 combines with J gene TRBJ2-7; TRBD1 aligns across 8 bases. The CDR3 totals 14 residues. The germline V gene encodes CDR1 SQVTM and CDR2 ANQGSEA. Trimming cost V 6 bases and J 3 bases; bases outside gene matches: 10. This CDR3 reads CSVTGQETIYEQYF. Here the CDR3 DNA reads TGCAGCGTGACGGGACAGGAGACGATCTACGAGCAGTACTTC.

Regarding this clonotype: Given a much more abundant clone one base away, this may be a read error. The CDR3 region is CSVEDRGYYEQYF. CDR3 in DNA: TGCAGCGTTGAGGACCGAGGATACTACGAGCAGTACTTC. The chain combines TRBV29-1 with TRBJ2-7; D unclear. CDR3 length: 13 residues. Trimming shortened V by 3 bases and J by 3 bases, and 12 bases separated the two germline ends. Germline-derived CDR1 and CDR2 are SQVTM and ANQGSEA.

This chain links TRBV24-1 with TRBJ2-3; D is undetermined. CDR1 and CDR2 from the germline V gene are KGHDR and SFDVKD. The CDR3 runs 15 residues. V lost 0 bases and J 6 bases, leaving 12 bases between the germline ends. The CDR3 loop is CATSDLASLEDTQYF. CDR3 DNA: TGTGCCACCAGTGATTTGGCGAGTTTGGAGGATACGCAGTATTTT.

A few counts support this clonotype. V usage is TRBV13 and J usage is TRBJ2-1; TRBD2 agrees at 16 bases. The length of the CDR3 is 18 residues. J gave up 2 bases and V 3 bases, and 4 bases lay outside the gene matches. CDR1 and CDR2 (germline): PRHDT, FYEKMQ (reference sequence). The DNA of the CDR3 is TGTGCCAGCAGCTTCCCCGGGACTAGCGGGAGGGCCTACAATGAGCAGTTCTTC. Amino acid sequence: CASSFPGTSGRAYNEQFF. The full variable domain, in which reference TRBV13 and TRBJ2-1 provide the parts outside the CDR3, is AAGVIQSPRHLIKEKRETATLKCYPIPRHDTVYWYQQGPGQDPQFLISFYEKMQSDKGSIPDRFSAQQFSDYHSELNMSSLELGDSALYFCASSFPGTSGRAYNEQFFGPGTRLTVL.

The V gene is TRBV20-1, the J gene TRBJ1-1; D call uncertain. In germline, CDR1 is DFQATT, CDR2 SNEGSKA (reference sequence). The CDR3 contains 10 residues. V lost 4 bases, J lost 5 bases, and 5 bases lay in between. CDR3 nucleotides: TGCAGTGCTACAGGTACTGAAGCTTTCTTT. Translating gives CSATGTEAFF.